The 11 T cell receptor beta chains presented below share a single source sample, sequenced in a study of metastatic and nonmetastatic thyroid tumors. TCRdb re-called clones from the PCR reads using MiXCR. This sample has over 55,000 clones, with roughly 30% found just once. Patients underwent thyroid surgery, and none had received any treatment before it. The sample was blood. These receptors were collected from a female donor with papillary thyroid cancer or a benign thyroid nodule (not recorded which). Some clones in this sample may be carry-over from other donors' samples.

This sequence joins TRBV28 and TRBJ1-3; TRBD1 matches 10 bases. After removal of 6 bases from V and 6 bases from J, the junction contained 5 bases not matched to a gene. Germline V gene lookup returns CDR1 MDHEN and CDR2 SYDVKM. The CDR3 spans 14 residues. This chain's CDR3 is CASRETGGENTIYF. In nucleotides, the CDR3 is TGTGCCAGCAGAGAGACAGGGGGCGAAAACACCATATATTTT.

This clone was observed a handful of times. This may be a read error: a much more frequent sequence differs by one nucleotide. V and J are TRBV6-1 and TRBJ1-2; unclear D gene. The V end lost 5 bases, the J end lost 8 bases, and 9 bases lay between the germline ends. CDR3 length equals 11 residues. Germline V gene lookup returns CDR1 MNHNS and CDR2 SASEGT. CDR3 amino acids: CASSTTLGYTF. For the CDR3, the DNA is TGTGCCAGCAGTACAACACTGGGCTACACCTTC.

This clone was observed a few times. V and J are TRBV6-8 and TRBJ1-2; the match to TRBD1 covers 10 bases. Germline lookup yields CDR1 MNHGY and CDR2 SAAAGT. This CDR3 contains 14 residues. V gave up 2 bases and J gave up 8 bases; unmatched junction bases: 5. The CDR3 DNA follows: TGTGCCAGCAGTTACCCCGACAGGGGGCGAGGCTACACCTTC. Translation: CASSYPDRGRGYTF.

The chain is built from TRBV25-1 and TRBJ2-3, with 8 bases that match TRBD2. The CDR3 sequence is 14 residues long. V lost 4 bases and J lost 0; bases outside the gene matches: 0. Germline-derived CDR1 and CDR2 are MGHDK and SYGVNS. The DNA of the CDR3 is TGTGCCAGCAGTGCGGGGGGGAGCACAGATACGCAGTATTTT. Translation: CASSAGGSTDTQYF.

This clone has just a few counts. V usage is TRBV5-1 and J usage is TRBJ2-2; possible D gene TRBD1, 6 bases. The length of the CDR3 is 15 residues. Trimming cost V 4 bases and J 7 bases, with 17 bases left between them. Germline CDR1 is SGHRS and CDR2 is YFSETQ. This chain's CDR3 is CASSPGDGRGGELFF. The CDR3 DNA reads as TGCGCCAGCAGCCCAGGGGACGGAAGAGGCGGGGAGCTGTTTTTT.

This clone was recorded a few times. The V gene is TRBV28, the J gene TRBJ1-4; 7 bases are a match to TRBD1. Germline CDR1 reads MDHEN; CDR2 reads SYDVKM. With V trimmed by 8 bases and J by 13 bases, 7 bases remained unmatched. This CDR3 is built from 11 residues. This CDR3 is CASQGVGVLFF. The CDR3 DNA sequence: TGTGCCAGCCAGGGGGTGGGTGTACTGTTTTTT. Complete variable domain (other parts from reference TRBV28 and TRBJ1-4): DVKVTQSSRYLVKRTGEKVFLECVQDMDHENMFWYRQDPGLGLRLIYFSYDVKMKEKGDIPEGYSVSREKKERFSLILESASTNQTSMYLCASQGVGVLFFGSGTQLSVL.

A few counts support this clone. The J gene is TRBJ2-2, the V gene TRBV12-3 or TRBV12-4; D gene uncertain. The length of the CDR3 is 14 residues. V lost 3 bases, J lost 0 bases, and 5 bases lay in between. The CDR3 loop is CASSFGANTGELFF. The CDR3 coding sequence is TGTGCCAGCAGTTTTGGGGCGAACACCGGGGAGCTGTTTTTT.

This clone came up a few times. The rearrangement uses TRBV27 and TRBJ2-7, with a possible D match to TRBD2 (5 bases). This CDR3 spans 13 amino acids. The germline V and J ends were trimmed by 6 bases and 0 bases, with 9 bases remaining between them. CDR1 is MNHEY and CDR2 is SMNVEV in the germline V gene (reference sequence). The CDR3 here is CASRGTSSYEQYF. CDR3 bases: TGTGCCAGCAGGGGAACTAGCTCCTACGAGCAGTACTTC.

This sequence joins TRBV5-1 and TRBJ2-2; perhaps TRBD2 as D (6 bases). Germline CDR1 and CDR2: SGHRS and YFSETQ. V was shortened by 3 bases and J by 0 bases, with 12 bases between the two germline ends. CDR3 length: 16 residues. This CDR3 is CASSSRTGANTGELFF. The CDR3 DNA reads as TGCGCCAGCAGCTCTCGGACGGGAGCGAACACCGGGGAGCTGTTTTTT.

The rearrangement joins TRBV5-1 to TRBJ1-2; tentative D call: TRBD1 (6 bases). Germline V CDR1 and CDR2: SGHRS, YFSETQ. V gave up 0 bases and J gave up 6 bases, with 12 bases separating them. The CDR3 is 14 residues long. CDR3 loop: CASSLGVGAHGYTF. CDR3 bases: TGCGCCAGCAGCTTGGGTGTGGGGGCTCATGGCTACACCTTC.

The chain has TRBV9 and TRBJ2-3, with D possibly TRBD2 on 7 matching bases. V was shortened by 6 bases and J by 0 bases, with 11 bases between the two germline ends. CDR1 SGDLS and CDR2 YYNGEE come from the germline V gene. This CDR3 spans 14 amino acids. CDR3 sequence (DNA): TGTGCCAGCAAAAGGGGGGGTAGCACAGATACGCAGTATTTT. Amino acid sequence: CASKRGGSTDTQYF. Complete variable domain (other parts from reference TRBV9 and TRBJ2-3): DSGVTQTPKHLITATGQRVTLRCSPRSGDLSVYWYQQSLDQGLQFLIQYYNGEERAKGNILERFSAQQFPDLHSELNLSSLELGDSALYFCASKRGGSTDTQYFGPGTRLTVL.